The T cell receptor (beta chain) described here comes from a study of draining lymph node invasion in breast cancer (dated by TCRdb to 2018 to 2021). Turning to the overall study: Metastasis in lymph nodes was diagnosed using histology and cytokeratin immunohistochemistry and was confirmed with EpCAM/CD45 flow cytometry. A separate targeted assay used bulk TCR-beta CDR3 sequencing to compare sorted memory regulatory T cells with memory conventional CD4 T cells across breast cancer tissues. From every patient, the primary tumor plus matched non-invaded and tumor-invaded tumor-draining lymph nodes were collected, and both Treg and Tconv subsets were profiled. Lymph nodes from roughly five patients were covered by the separate targeted TCR sequencing, and for three of those patients the primary tumors were sequenced as well.

Memory regulatory T cells were sorted as CD4+ CD45RA- CD25high cells. Whether a tumor-draining lymph node counted as invaded or non-invaded depended on the presence or absence of metastatic tumor cells. T cells were pre-enriched with a Miltenyi Pan T Cell isolation kit before staining and sorting. Immunohistochemistry for estrogen receptor, progesterone receptor, HER2 and Ki-67 was used to characterize the primary tumors. Within a few hours after surgery, fresh surgical tissue was processed by cutting the tissue into small fragments. The tissue fragments were digested enzymatically for 15 to 25 minutes with Liberase TL plus DNase and were then passed through a 40-micrometer strainer. After DAPI live/dead staining, cells were sorted on a BD FACS Aria II at roughly 97-99% purity. Sorted cells were lysed in TCL buffer and RNA was purified with a Norgen Single Cell RNA purification kit including DNase treatment.

The protocol used for the library was bulk RNA-seq. TCRdb names Illumina HiSeq 2500 as the instrument used. In the source study's methods: In the separate targeted TCR-seq dataset, CDR3 sequences were extracted from raw reads and quantified using MiXCR version 2.1.5 with default parameters. In the separate targeted TCR-seq dataset, TCR-beta clones were defined by the combination of V gene, J gene and CDR3 sequence. For the separate targeted TCR-seq dataset, clones with fewer than three counts were filtered out, after which only the 90% most strongly expressed clones in each sample were kept. In the separate targeted TCR-seq dataset, Treg-Tconv overlap was computed as shared clones divided by total Treg clones per tissue, times 100. TCRdb cleaned the public reads at Q25 with fastp, built clones with MiXCR and kept in-frame beta chains. Rows are combined by CDR3 protein, so each entry shows the most common genes and DNA. The V and J calls were not made by the authors but by TCRdb's processing. For this sample there are thousands of distinct CDR3 sequences; 55% to 75% appear just once. Of the sample, approximately 7.8% is held by the ten largest clones.

Points the paper makes about the study in general: Detection of some of the top 100 tumor clones in both invaded and non-invaded nodes suggests recirculation between tumor and draining nodes. The data could not resolve whether Treg conversion took place in a given organ or whether converted Tregs recirculated between nodes and tumor. Per tissue, roughly 12-22% of Treg TCRs were found to be shared with Tconvs, and this sharing was interpreted as suggesting peripheral Treg induction. According to the targeted TCR-seq data, Tregs appeared to be more clonally expanded than Tconvs in every tissue, and both subsets had lower diversity in tumor than in lymph nodes. The tumor top-100 clone tracking analysis could be carried out in only two patients. TCRs shared between Treg and Tconv subsets were regarded as suggestive, but not proof, of a common clonal origin.

Via the germline V gene, CDR1 is SGHTA and CDR2 FQGNSA. The CDR3 sequence holds 15 residues, the cysteine and phenylalanine included. Only the CDR3 region is kept as DNA, spanning 45 bases read in frame from base 1. V and J are trimmed by 1 base and 4 bases, and the gene matches miss 7 bases of the junction. Concerning this clonotype: Which antigen it targets is not known. The record has no base qualities; no much larger clone is one base away.

Sequencing used sorted memory Tregs from a lymph node. The meaning of the sample's cell subset or site label: CD45RA-negative sorted CD4+ T cells (memory Tconv or effector/memory Treg). The sequence was collected from a female donor with luminal breast cancer. Recombination connected TRBV7-2 to TRBJ2-7, with 7 central nucleotides matching TRBD2. The sequenced DNA is TGTGCCAGCAGCTTAGGGCCTAGCGGAGTGTACGAGCAGTACTTC. It translates to CASSLGPSGVYEQYF.